This TCR beta chain was sequenced for a study of early T cells in non-severe SARS-CoV-2 infection. Study summary: The input, bulk RNA from unsorted whole blood, was sequenced, and chains were unpaired.

Per germline, CDR1 MNHEY and CDR2 SVGAGI. V was pared by 8 bases and J by 1 base, with 11 bases between. The CDR3 is 13 residues long. Study conclusions and caveats: VDJdb matching, biased toward anti-spike CD8 responses, missed private and CD4 specificities.

Individual cDNA molecules received unique molecular identifiers during library preparation. TCRdb fed the 5' RACE reads into MiXCR, producing one record per CDR3 protein. The data show tens of thousands of distinct CDR3 sequences, more than 15% seen once. The table lists this clonotype with a few counts. The antigen is not known. V and J are TRBV6-5 and TRBJ1-1, with D unresolved. The sequenced sample was whole blood, obtained at baseline. The TCR sequence derives from an adult who was a healthcare worker with PCR-confirmed SARS-CoV-2 infection or an uninfected control (not recorded which). The CDR3 DNA is TGTGCCAGCTACCAACGGCAGAACACTGAAGCTTTCTTT. This translates into CASYQRQNTEAFF.